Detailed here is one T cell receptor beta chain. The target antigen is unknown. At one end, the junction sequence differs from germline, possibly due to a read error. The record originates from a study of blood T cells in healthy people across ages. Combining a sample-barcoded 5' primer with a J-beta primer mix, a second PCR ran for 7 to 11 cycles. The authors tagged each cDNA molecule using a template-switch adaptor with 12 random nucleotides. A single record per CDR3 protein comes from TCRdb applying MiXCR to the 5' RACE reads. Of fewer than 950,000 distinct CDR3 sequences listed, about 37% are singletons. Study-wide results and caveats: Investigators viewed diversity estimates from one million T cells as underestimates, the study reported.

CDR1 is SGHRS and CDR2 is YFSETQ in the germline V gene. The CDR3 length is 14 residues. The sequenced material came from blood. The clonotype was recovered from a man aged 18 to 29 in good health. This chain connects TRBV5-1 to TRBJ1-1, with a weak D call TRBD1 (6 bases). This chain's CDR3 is CASTVTGMNTEASF. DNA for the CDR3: TGCGCCAGCACCGTGACAGGAATGAACACTGAAGCTTCCTTT.